Listed below are T cell receptor beta chains from one sample, sequenced in a study of shared clonotypes between healthy human individuals. Sequencing was performed with immunoSEQ multiplex PCR; in TCRdb, only in-frame clones are kept and a portion is missing. The table lists some 740,000 clones, around 92% of them singletons. Sequenced material: naive CD8+ T cells sorted from blood. The receptors here all came from a man under 40 in good health. Each CDR3 is given with its conserved first and last residue. D genes are given only for firm matches. Only some rows state a clone size, as once, few, many or a class for expanded clones.

v_call: TRBV4-1; j_call: TRBJ2-5; clone_size: .; d_call: TRBD1; cdr3_nt: TGCGCCAGCAGCCAGGGACAGGGTTTAGAGACCCAGTACTTC; cdr3_aa: CASSQGQGLETQYF
v_call: TRBV10-2; j_call: TRBJ2-1; clone_size: once; d_call: .; cdr3_nt: TGCGCCAGCACCCCGGATGGCGATGAGCAGTTCTTC; cdr3_aa: CASTPDGDEQFF
v_call: TRBV6-5; j_call: TRBJ2-1; clone_size: .; d_call: .; cdr3_nt: TGTGCCAGCAGTTACTCGAGGGCTGGGGATGAGCAGTTCTTC; cdr3_aa: CASSYSRAGDEQFF
v_call: TRBV28; j_call: TRBJ2-1; clone_size: .; d_call: .; cdr3_nt: TGTGCCAGCAGTTTCCTAGAATACACCTACAATGAGCAGTTCTTC; cdr3_aa: CASSFLEYTYNEQFF
v_call: TRBV4-1; j_call: TRBJ1-5; clone_size: .; d_call: .; cdr3_nt: TGCGCCAGCAGCCAAGTTACTGACACAAGCCTGAATCAGCCCCAGCATTTT; cdr3_aa: CASSQVTDTSLNQPQHF
v_call: TRBV5-4; j_call: TRBJ2-2; clone_size: .; d_call: .; cdr3_nt: TGTGCCAGCAGCTTGGTTTTGAACACCGGGGAGCTGTTTTTT; cdr3_aa: CASSLVLNTGELFF
v_call: TRBV2; j_call: TRBJ2-3; clone_size: .; d_call: .; cdr3_nt: TGTGCCAGCAGTGATTGGCTAGAGATCACAGATACGCAGTATTTT; cdr3_aa: CASSDWLEITDTQYF
v_call: TRBV27; j_call: TRBJ2-7; clone_size: .; d_call: TRBD1; cdr3_nt: TGTGCCAGCAGTAAACGGGGGACAGGGTTCTACGAGCAGTACTTC; cdr3_aa: CASSKRGTGFYEQYF
v_call: TRBV9; j_call: TRBJ2-2; clone_size: .; d_call: .; cdr3_nt: TGTGCCAGCAGCGAGGTAGGGGAAGCGAACGGGGAGCTGTTTTTT; cdr3_aa: CASSEVGEANGELFF
v_call: TRBV27; j_call: TRBJ2-7; clone_size: .; d_call: TRBD1; cdr3_nt: TGTGCCAGCAGTCCTGGACAGGGGGCTTACGAGCAGTACTTC; cdr3_aa: CASSPGQGAYEQYF
v_call: TRBV6-5; j_call: TRBJ2-7; clone_size: .; d_call: .; cdr3_nt: TGTGCCAGCAGTTACGAGTCAATGACTCTCTACGAGCAGTACTTC; cdr3_aa: CASSYESMTLYEQYF
v_call: TRBV11-3; j_call: TRBJ2-1; clone_size: .; d_call: .; cdr3_nt: TGTGCCAGCAGCCCCCGTATGAACAATGAGCAGTTCTTC; cdr3_aa: CASSPRMNNEQFF
v_call: TRBV2; j_call: TRBJ2-7; clone_size: .; d_call: .; cdr3_nt: TGTGCCAGCAGGGCACAGGGTTACGAGCAGTACTTC; cdr3_aa: CASRAQGYEQYF
v_call: TRBV4-3; j_call: TRBJ1-4; clone_size: .; d_call: TRBD1; cdr3_nt: TGCGCCAGCAGCCAAGACGCTATTCCGGACAGGGATGAAAAACTGTTTTTT; cdr3_aa: CASSQDAIPDRDEKLFF
v_call: TRBV28; j_call: TRBJ2-5; clone_size: .; d_call: .; cdr3_nt: TGTGCCATAAGGTCTGGGAGCGGAGAGACCCAGTACTTC; cdr3_aa: CAIRSGSGETQYF
v_call: TRBV4-1; j_call: TRBJ2-5; clone_size: .; d_call: TRBD2; cdr3_nt: TGCGCCAGCAGCTATCGGACTAGGGACGAGACCCAGTACTTC; cdr3_aa: CASSYRTRDETQYF
v_call: TRBV7-8; j_call: TRBJ2-7; clone_size: .; d_call: .; cdr3_nt: TGTGCCAGCACCCCTCCTTCGGGCGCCTCCTACGAGCAGTACTTC; cdr3_aa: CASTPPSGASYEQYF
v_call: TRBV11-2; j_call: TRBJ2-7; clone_size: .; d_call: TRBD1; cdr3_nt: TGTGCCAGCAGCCCAGAGCGGGGACAGGGAGCCTACGAGCAGTACTTC; cdr3_aa: CASSPERGQGAYEQYF
v_call: TRBV28; j_call: TRBJ2-7; clone_size: .; d_call: TRBD1; cdr3_nt: TGTGCCAGCAGTTTCCAAATCGACCGGGACAGGGGGCGCAGCGCCATCTACGAGCAGTACTTC; cdr3_aa: CASSFQIDRDRGRSAIYEQYF
v_call: TRBV4-3; j_call: TRBJ2-7; clone_size: .; d_call: .; cdr3_nt: TGCGCCAGCAGCCCGGGGATCTCCTACGAGCAGTACTTC; cdr3_aa: CASSPGISYEQYF